The 13 T cell receptor beta chains listed next were all sequenced from one sample in a study of T cell repertoires in cytomegalovirus infection. TCRdb processed the reads anew with MiXCR; each CDR3 protein has one entry. The repertoire has some 700,000 distinct CDR3 sequences, 35% to 40% of them found once; the top ten carry 2.8%. The sequencing input was PBMCs. The receptors originated from a human donor in good health (CMV status not recorded). Some clones in this sample may be carry-over from other donors' samples.

This clonotype has just a few counts. The V call is TRBV4-1, the J call TRBJ1-2; the D gene is possibly TRBD1 (5 bases). The germline gives CDR1 MGHRA, CDR2 YSYEKL. Trimming pared 0 bases from V and 5 bases from J, leaving 13 bases between. CDR3 length: 15 residues. CDR3 DNA sequence: TGCGCCAGCAGCCAAGAATCTCCAGGGCAGTATGGCTACACCTTC. Its protein is CASSQESPGQYGYTF.

This clonotype was seen many times. This sequence joins TRBV7-2 and TRBJ2-4; the D gene could be TRBD1 or TRBD2 (5 bases each). The CDR3 spans 15 residues. With 1 base removed from V and 0 bases from J, the gap between germline ends came to 7 bases. Germline loops: CDR1 SGHTA, CDR2 FQGNSA. The chain's CDR3 is CASSLGGVAKNIQYF. In nucleotides, the CDR3 is TGTGCCAGCAGCTTAGGAGGGGTAGCCAAAAACATTCAGTACTTC.

This clonotype was seen more than once but under ten times. The rearrangement joins TRBV19 to TRBJ1-2, with 12 nucleotides matching TRBD1. The CDR3 loop spans 17 amino acids. In germline, CDR1 is LNHDA, CDR2 SQIVND (reference sequence). The junction had 14 bases not matched to a gene; V was cut back by 8 bases and J by 4 bases. Here the CDR3 DNA reads TGTGCCAGTGAGGAATGGGACAGGGGGCCCATAGGCTATGGCTACACCTTC. It specifies CASEEWDRGPIGYGYTF.

The genes are TRBV19 and TRBJ1-3; D is ambiguous. The CDR3 sequence is 13 residues long. Germline-derived CDR1 and CDR2 are LNHDA and SQIVND (reference sequence). Trimming took 6 bases from V and 4 from J, leaving 10 bases between them. CDR3 sequence (DNA): TGTGCCAGTAGCCAGTTAGGAGGAAACACCATATATTTT. Translated, it gives CASSQLGGNTIYF.

A few counts support this clonotype. The V call is TRBV28, the J call TRBJ2-7, with D perhaps matching TRBD1 (5 bases). Germline CDR1 and CDR2: MDHEN and SYDVKM. The CDR3 consists of 14 residues. With 4 bases removed from V and 0 bases from J, the gap between germline ends came to 10 bases. This chain's CDR3 is CASSSETGSYEQYF. The CDR3 region has the DNA TGTGCCAGCAGTTCGGAAACAGGCTCCTACGAGCAGTACTTC.

The chain is built from TRBV28 and TRBJ2-1; TRBD1 agrees at 7 bases. Per the germline V gene, CDR1 is MDHEN and CDR2 is SYDVKM. Unmatched junction bases numbered 12, after V lost 6 bases and J lost 4 bases. The CDR3 extends over 16 amino acids. CDR3 nucleotides: TGTGCCAGCAGCCCTCGGTTTAGGGGGCAGTACAATGAGCAGTTCTTC. Its translation: CASSPRFRGQYNEQFF.

This clonotype was counted only a few times. The V call is TRBV7-8, the J call TRBJ2-1; 10 bases match TRBD2. V lost 7 bases and J lost 10; bases outside the gene matches: 4. The CDR3 covers 12 residues. Germline values: CDR1 SGHVS, CDR2 FQNEAQ. The CDR3 sequence: CASTSGSGEQFF. CDR3 in DNA: TGTGCCAGCACTAGCGGGAGTGGCGAGCAGTTCTTC.

This clonotype was recorded at least ten times. The J gene is TRBJ1-1, the V gene TRBV12-3 or TRBV12-4, with 9 bases identical to TRBD1. This CDR3 contains 15 residues. J lost 4 bases, V lost 5 bases, and 8 bases had no gene match. The CDR3 DNA sequence: TGTGCCAGCAGTCCGTCGGGACAGGGAGGCACTGAAGCTTTCTTT. Amino acids: CASSPSGQGGTEAFF.

This clonotype showed up many times. The chain employs TRBV7-2 and TRBJ2-5; TRBD2 aligns across 7 bases. V shed 2 bases, J shed 2 bases, and the junction held 17 bases outside the gene matches. The CDR3 is 19 amino acids. Germline CDR1 SGHTA, CDR2 FQGNSA. The CDR3 loop is CASSLSVALAIPHQETQYF. The CDR3 coding sequence is TGTGCCAGCAGCTTATCGGTGGCACTAGCGATCCCCCATCAAGAGACCCAGTACTTC.

The table lists this clonotype with a few counts. This chain connects TRBV28 to TRBJ2-1; TRBD1 matches 8 bases. V was pared by 5 bases and J by 9 bases, with 15 bases of the junction left unmatched. Germline V gene data show CDR1 as MDHEN and CDR2 as SYDVKM. This CDR3 is 16 amino acids long. For the CDR3, the DNA is TGTGCCAGCAGTGGGGGTCCCGGGACAGGATTATCTGAGCAGTTCTTC. Its protein product is CASSGGPGTGLSEQFF.

The V gene is TRBV7-8, the J gene TRBJ1-1; 11 nucleotides align to TRBD1. Per the germline V gene, CDR1 is SGHVS and CDR2 is FQNEAQ. The CDR3 has 18 amino acids. V lost 1 base, J lost 1 base, and 8 bases stayed unmatched. The CDR3 DNA sequence: TGTGCCAGCAGCTTAGATGTGGACAGGGGGCCGGAGAACACTGAAGCTTTCTTT. The encoded protein is CASSLDVDRGPENTEAFF.

The CDR3 DNA is TGTGCCAGCAGCTTAGGGCAGCCACAAGTCGGCAATGAGCAGTTCTTC. Its protein is CASSLGQPQVGNEQFF. The chain joins TRBV7-6 to TRBJ2-1, with unresolved D. The CDR3 consists of 16 residues. Germline CDR1 reads SGHVS; CDR2 reads FNYEAQ. The V and J ends lost 1 base and 6 bases respectively, with 16 bases between them.

The chain couples TRBV12-3 or TRBV12-4 to TRBJ2-1; TRBD2 agrees at 10 bases. This CDR3 has 18 amino acids. V was pared by 1 base and J by 4 bases, with 10 bases of the junction left unmatched. The CDR3 loop reads CASSLGPHWTSGYNEQFF. CDR3 nucleotide sequence: TGTGCCAGCAGTTTAGGACCACATTGGACTAGCGGATACAATGAGCAGTTCTTC.